The 26 T cell receptor beta chains in this list originate from one sample, sequenced in a study of blood T cells in healthy people across ages. A second PCR, run for about 6 to 11 cycles, used a sample-barcoded 5' primer plus a J-beta primer mix. TCRdb re-called the 5' RACE reads through MiXCR, storing one row per CDR3 protein. The sample has about 640,000 distinct CDR3 sequences, 58% seen once. The specimen sequenced was blood. Receptors were obtained from a man aged 60 to 75 in good health.

In its sample, this clonotype was seen a few times. The V call is TRBV4-1, the J call TRBJ2-7; 9 bases fit TRBD1. The germline CDR1 and CDR2 sequences are MGHRA and YSYEKL. The CDR3 spans 17 residues. Trimming took 2 bases from V and 4 from J; bases not matched to a gene: 12. The CDR3: CASSQRTGAVDAYEQYF. The CDR3 DNA reads TGCGCCAGCAGCCAAAGGACAGGGGCCGTTGACGCGTACGAGCAGTACTTC.

The chain joins TRBV7-2 to TRBJ1-5, with TRBD1 identical over 7 bases. Per the germline V gene, CDR1 is SGHTA and CDR2 is FQGNSA. J gave up 7 bases and V 4 bases, and 7 bases lay outside the gene matches. This CDR3 is 14 amino acids long. DNA of the CDR3: TGTGCCAGCAGCTCGACAGGGTTTCGGCAGCCCCAGCATTTT. Amino acids: CASSSTGFRQPQHF.

The chain joins TRBV28 to TRBJ2-3; D could derive from TRBD1 or TRBD2 (6 bases each). This CDR3 is built from 12 residues. Germline values: CDR1 MDHEN, CDR2 SYDVKM. V was clipped by 6 bases and J by 10 bases, with 14 bases between them. The CDR3 loop reads CASRGHSGAQYF. CDR3 DNA: TGTGCCAGCAGGGGACATAGCGGAGCGCAGTATTTT.

Only one count was recorded for this clonotype. The chain links TRBV6-1 to TRBJ1-6, with TRBD1 matching over 9 bases. V lost 5 bases and J lost 0; bases outside the gene matches: 5. The CDR3 is made up of 17 amino acids. The germline V gene encodes CDR1 MNHNS and CDR2 SASEGT. The CDR3 region has the DNA TGTGCCAGCAGTAGGACAGGGGTGAGCTCCTATAATTCACCCCTCCACTTT. This encodes CASSRTGVSSYNSPLHF.

In this sample, this clonotype turned up a few times. The chain has TRBV29-1 and TRBJ2-4; 12 bases line up with TRBD2. Germline V gene sequence: CDR1 SQVTM, CDR2 ANQGSEA. V was clipped by 3 bases and J by 8 bases; unmatched bases: 8. This CDR3 region has 15 residues. DNA for the CDR3: TGCAGCGTTGAGACTAGCGGGGGCCGAGGAGACATTCAGTACTTC. This translates into CSVETSGGRGDIQYF.

The chain is built from TRBV7-2 and TRBJ2-1; 10 bases are a match to TRBD1. Per germline, CDR1 SGHTA and CDR2 FQGNSA. The CDR3 has 15 amino acids. The trim removed 5 bases at V and 9 bases at J, leaving 10 bases unmatched. CDR3: CASSGDRGRVAEQFF. DNA for the CDR3: TGTGCCAGCAGCGGAGACAGGGGGCGCGTTGCTGAGCAGTTCTTC.

The chain couples TRBV2 to TRBJ2-5, with 10 bases aligning to TRBD1. Looked up from germline, CDR1 is SNHLY and CDR2 is FYNNEI. Trimming removed 7 bases from V and 5 bases from J; junction bases left unmatched: 7. The CDR3 is 14 residues long. The CDR3 region has the DNA TGTGCCAGCACCCATGACAGGGGGCGGGAGACCCAGTACTTC. Translation gives CASTHDRGRETQYF. Using reference TRBV2 and TRBJ2-5 for the parts outside the CDR3, the full variable domain is EPEVTQTPSHQVTQMGQEVILRCVPISNHLYFYWYRQILGQKVEFLVSFYNNEISEKSEIFDDQFSVERPDGSNFTLKIRSTKLEDSAMYFCASTHDRGRETQYFGPGTRLLVL.

The table lists this clonotype with a few counts. The chain is built from TRBV20-1 and TRBJ2-3; possible D gene TRBD1, 6 bases. The CDR3 sequence is 14 residues long. V was pared by 4 bases and J by 2 bases, with 13 bases between. CDR1 is DFQATT, CDR2 SNEGSKA, per germline (reference sequence). CDR3 nucleotides: TGCAGTGCTAACGGTGCAGGGGTCACAGATACGCAGTATTTT. It yields the protein CSANGAGVTDTQYF.

This clonotype was seen just once. This chain connects TRBV6-1 to TRBJ2-5; D is possibly TRBD1 or TRBD2 (5 bases each). Germline-derived CDR1 and CDR2 are MNHNS and SASEGT. The CDR3 loop spans 15 amino acids. V lost 1 base and J lost 5, with 14 bases in between. The CDR3 loop reads CASSEVGDPRETQYF. DNA of the CDR3: TGTGCCAGCAGTGAAGTTGGGGACCCGCGGGAGACCCAGTACTTC.

In the case of this clonotype: A read error may explain this, as a much larger clone is one base away. The rearrangement links TRBV15 to TRBJ1-2; TRBD1 agrees at 7 bases. Germline V gives CDR1 LNHNV, CDR2 YYDKDF (reference sequence). The CDR3 loop spans 12 amino acids. Trimming cost V 3 bases and J 9 bases; bases outside gene matches: 4. DNA of the CDR3: TGTGCCACCAGCAGGGACAGGACGAGCTACACCTTC. Translation gives CATSRDRTSYTF.

The sample holds a few counts of this clonotype. This chain joins TRBV12-3 or TRBV12-4 and TRBJ2-3; TRBD2 agrees at 10 bases. The CDR3 runs to 14 residues. The trim removed 10 bases at V and 5 bases at J, leaving 9 bases unmatched. CDR3 nucleotides: TGTGCCAACCAGCTAGCGGGGGTCGTAGATACGCAGTATTTT. This translates into CANQLAGVVDTQYF.

The table lists this clonotype with a few counts. The chain couples TRBV4-2 to TRBJ1-2; D ambiguous. Looked up from germline, CDR1 is LGHNA and CDR2 is YNFKEQ. The CDR3 covers 16 residues. The ends were cut back, 0 bases at V and 0 bases at J, with 11 bases in the middle. The CDR3 protein is CASSQEPGNPNYGYTF. As DNA, the CDR3 is TGTGCCAGCAGCCAAGAGCCAGGAAACCCTAACTATGGCTACACCTTC.

The V call is TRBV20-1, the J call TRBJ1-2; 10 bases line up with TRBD1. Trimming at V came to 6 bases and at J to 4 bases, leaving 14 bases not matched to a gene. This CDR3 has 16 residues. Germline lookup yields CDR1 DFQATT and CDR2 SNEGSKA (reference sequence). The CDR3 reads CSARPILTGGLYGYTF. CDR3 nucleotides: TGCAGTGCAAGACCCATTCTGACAGGGGGCCTCTATGGCTACACCTTC.

The chain carries TRBV15 and TRBJ2-1; D is unresolved. The CDR3 is made up of 15 amino acids. Germline CDR1 is LNHNV and CDR2 is YYDKDF (reference sequence). V lost 1 base and J lost 4, with 11 bases in between. CDR3 region: CATSRAAERYNEQFF. In DNA, the CDR3 is TGTGCCACCAGCAGAGCGGCGGAGAGATACAATGAGCAGTTCTTC.

The gene calls are TRBV24-1 and TRBJ2-3; TRBD2 might be the D (6 bases). CDR1 and CDR2 (germline): KGHDR, SFDVKD. The CDR3 spans 15 residues. V lost 5 bases to trimming and J lost 3 bases, with 14 bases between them. The CDR3 sequence is CATSGGTFGTDTQYF. DNA of the CDR3: TGTGCCACCAGTGGCGGGACGTTCGGGACAGATACGCAGTATTTT.

The V call is TRBV3-1, the J call TRBJ1-2, with D tentatively TRBD1 (5 bases). Trimming took off 3 bases at V and 1 base at J, with 9 bases between the two ends. Per the germline V gene, CDR1 is LGHDT and CDR2 is YNNKEL (reference sequence). The CDR3 contains 14 residues. CDR3 residues: CASSQWGDNYGYTF. The CDR3 DNA reads TGTGCCAGCAGCCAGTGGGGGGATAACTATGGCTACACCTTC.

This clonotype was counted between two and nine times. The V gene is TRBV4-1, the J gene TRBJ1-1; 9 bases line up with TRBD1. The junction had 9 bases not matched to a gene; V was cut back by 5 bases and J by 5 bases. This CDR3 has 15 amino acids. CDR1 MGHRA and CDR2 YSYEKL come from the germline V gene. The CDR3 region has the DNA TGCGCCAGCAGCTCTGGGACAGGGAGGAGGACTGAAGCTTTCTTT. This encodes CASSSGTGRRTEAFF.

The rearrangement uses TRBV7-2 and TRBJ1-1; TRBD1 aligns across 10 bases. The CDR3 covers 15 residues. The trim removed 4 bases at V and 4 bases at J, leaving 6 bases unmatched. Germline loops: CDR1 SGHTA, CDR2 FQGNSA. The CDR3 region is CASSSGQGGGTEAFF. The CDR3 DNA follows: TGTGCCAGCAGCTCAGGACAGGGGGGAGGCACTGAAGCTTTCTTT.

The rearrangement links TRBV6-1 to TRBJ2-1; 15 nucleotides match TRBD2. CDR3 size: 18 residues. Per the germline V gene, CDR1 is MNHNS and CDR2 is SASEGT. After removal of 3 bases from V and 7 bases from J, the junction contained 10 bases not matched to a gene. The CDR3 sequence: CASSELFGLAGGPNEQFF. As DNA, the CDR3 is TGTGCCAGCAGTGAGCTCTTCGGACTAGCGGGGGGGCCGAATGAGCAGTTCTTC.

The gene calls are TRBV7-9 and TRBJ2-7, with D possibly being TRBD2 (6 bases). This CDR3 is 13 amino acids long. V lost 5 bases, J lost 9 bases, and 17 bases lay in between. Germline values: CDR1 SEHNR, CDR2 FQNEAQ (reference sequence). CDR3 in DNA: TGTGCCAGCAGCCTAGGGACTCAGTTGCGGCAGTACTTC. Protein sequence: CASSLGTQLRQYF. Based on the CDR3 plus reference TRBV7-9 and TRBJ2-7, the full variable domain is DTGVSQNPRHKITKRGQNVTFRCDPISEHNRLYWYRQTLGQGPEFLTYFQNEAQLEKSRLLSDRFSAERPKGSFSTLEIQRTEQGDSAMYLCASSLGTQLRQYFGPGTRLTVT.

This clonotype was found a few times. The chain combines TRBV29-1 with TRBJ1-2, with a weak D call TRBD1 (6 bases). Trimming cost V 4 bases and J 7 bases, with 16 bases left between them. CDR3 size: 13 residues. CDR1 and CDR2 from the germline V gene are SQVTM and ANQGSEA. The CDR3 protein is CSVGGRGALGYTF. Here the CDR3 DNA reads TGCAGCGTTGGGGGACGGGGGGCGCTTGGCTACACCTTC.

The chain has TRBV12-3 or TRBV12-4 and TRBJ1-4; 11 bases match TRBD1. Trimming at V came to 3 bases and at J to 8 bases, leaving 2 bases not matched to a gene. The CDR3 contains 14 residues. DNA for the CDR3: TGTGCCAGCAGTTTGAGGACAGGGGGCGAAAAACTGTTTTTT. Amino acid sequence: CASSLRTGGEKLFF.

V gene TRBV6-6 combines with J gene TRBJ2-5; no definite D call. The germline gives CDR1 MNHNY, CDR2 SVGAGI (reference sequence). Between the trimmed V and J ends, which lost 6 bases and 5 bases, there was a span of 10 bases. This CDR3 comprises 12 residues. CDR3: CASRPGGETQYF. The DNA for the CDR3 is TGTGCCAGCAGGCCAGGTGGTGAGACCCAGTACTTC.

This clonotype was picked up one time. CDR3: CASRDIYNEQFF. The CDR3 coding sequence is TGTGCCAGCAGGGATATCTACAATGAGCAGTTCTTC. V gene TRBV6-2 or TRBV6-3 combines with J gene TRBJ2-1; D unresolved. The length of the CDR3 is 12 residues. V was pared by 6 bases and J by 3 bases, with 6 bases between. Per germline, CDR1 MNHEY and CDR2 SVGEGT.

This clonotype showed up just a few times. The V gene is TRBV10-3, the J gene TRBJ2-5, with TRBD2 matching 7 bases. The V and J ends lost 2 bases and 5 bases, in that order; junction bases with no gene match: 5. The CDR3 consists of 14 residues. Germline V gives CDR1 ENHRY, CDR2 SYGVKD. The CDR3 region has the DNA TGTGCCATCAGTGAGAACGGGGGGATGGAGACCCAGTACTTC. Encoded protein: CAISENGGMETQYF.

This clonotype was observed a handful of times. This chain uses TRBV12-3 or TRBV12-4 with TRBJ1-6; 8 bases agree with TRBD1. This CDR3 region has 14 residues. V dropped 5 bases and J dropped 9; count of bases not matched to a gene: 6. The CDR3 loop reads CASSARGLGSPLHF. CDR3 nucleotides: TGTGCCAGCAGTGCCAGGGGGCTGGGTTCACCCCTCCACTTT.